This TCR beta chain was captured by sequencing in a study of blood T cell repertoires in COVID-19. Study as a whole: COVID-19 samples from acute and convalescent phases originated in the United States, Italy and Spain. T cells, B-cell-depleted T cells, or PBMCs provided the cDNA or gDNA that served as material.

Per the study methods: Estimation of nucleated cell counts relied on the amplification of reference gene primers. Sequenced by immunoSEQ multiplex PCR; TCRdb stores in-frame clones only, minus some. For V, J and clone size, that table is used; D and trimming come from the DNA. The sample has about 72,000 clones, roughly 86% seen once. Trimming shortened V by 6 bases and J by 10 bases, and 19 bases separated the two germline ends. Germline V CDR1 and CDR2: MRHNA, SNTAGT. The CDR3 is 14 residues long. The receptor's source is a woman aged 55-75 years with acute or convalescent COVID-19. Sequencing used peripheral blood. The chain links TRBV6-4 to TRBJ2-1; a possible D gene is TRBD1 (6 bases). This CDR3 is CASRTTTGSIEQFF. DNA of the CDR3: TGTGCCAGCAGAACTACCACAGGGTCCATAGAGCAGTTCTTC.